The 15 T cell receptor beta chains below were found in one sample sequenced in a study of blood T cells in healthy people across ages. Primers used in a second PCR of roughly 6 to 11 cycles were a sample-barcoded 5' primer and a J-beta primer mix. MiXCR, applied by TCRdb to the 5' RACE reads, yields one record per CDR3 protein. This table has 1.5 million to 2 million distinct CDR3 sequences, less than 50% appearing once. Source material: blood. The receptor set was obtained from a woman in her thirties or forties in good health.

The chain has TRBV20-1 and TRBJ2-3; 7 bases align to TRBD1. Germline V gives CDR1 DFQATT, CDR2 SNEGSKA (reference sequence). J was trimmed by 5 bases and V by 4 bases; bases with no gene match: 6. This CDR3 has 13 amino acids. Written as DNA, the CDR3 is TGCAGTGCTATCAGGGGGTCGGAAGATACGCAGTATTTT. This translates into CSAIRGSEDTQYF.

This clonotype was detected once. A read error is possible here, since a much larger clone lies one base away. The V and J genes are TRBV7-2 and TRBJ2-7; D ambiguous. The CDR3 spans 14 residues. The germline gives CDR1 SGHTA, CDR2 FQGNSA. Between the trimmed V and J ends, which lost 7 bases and 2 bases, there was a span of 15 bases. CDR3 sequence: CASNHRTVTYEQYF. In DNA form, the CDR3 reads TGTGCCAGCAACCACCGGACGGTTACCTACGAGCAGTACTTC.

V gene TRBV11-1 combines with J gene TRBJ2-3, with D maybe TRBD2 (5 bases). V was pared by 1 base and J by 10 bases, with 9 bases between. The germline V gene encodes CDR1 SGHAT and CDR2 FQDESV (reference sequence). This CDR3 is built from 12 residues. The CDR3 DNA is TGTGCCAGCAGCTTAGGCGAGGGTCCGCAGTATTTT. This codes for CASSLGEGPQYF.

As regards this clonotype: One end of the junction does not line up with germline, which may come from a read error. The chain recombines TRBV7-2 with TRBJ1-4; D is uncertain. Looked up from germline, CDR1 is SGHTA and CDR2 is FQGNSA. CDR3 length: 15 residues. For the CDR3, the DNA is TGTGCCAGCAGCTTATCGCGGGGTTCTAATGAAAAACCGTTTTTT. This codes for CASSLSRGSNEKPFF.

This clonotype appeared a few times. V and J are TRBV28 and TRBJ1-4; the match to TRBD1 covers 7 bases. The V and J ends lost 5 bases and 10 bases, in that order; junction bases with no gene match: 7. The CDR3 totals 13 residues. Germline V gene lookup returns CDR1 MDHEN and CDR2 SYDVKM. CDR3 bases: TGTGCCAGCAGTCAGGGGGGGAGTGGAAAACTGTTTTTT. Translating it yields CASSQGGSGKLFF.

V and J are TRBV7-9 and TRBJ2-7; the D is unclear. The CDR3 sequence is 14 residues long. The V gene lost 5 bases and the J gene lost 3 bases, with 14 bases spanning the gap. CDR1 and CDR2 (germline): SEHNR, FQNEAQ (reference sequence). The CDR3 DNA sequence: TGTGCCAGCAGCCATCCGGACGGTGACTACGAGCAGTACTTC. Translated, it gives CASSHPDGDYEQYF. The full variable domain, rest sourced from reference TRBV7-9 and TRBJ2-7, is DTGVSQNPRHKITKRGQNVTFRCDPISEHNRLYWYRQTLGQGPEFLTYFQNEAQLEKSRLLSDRFSAERPKGSFSTLEIQRTEQGDSAMYLCASSHPDGDYEQYFGPGTRLTVT.

The chain combines TRBV7-3 with TRBJ2-7; D possibly corresponds to TRBD2 (6 bases). The closer fit of TRBJ2-5 to the DNA end suggests the J call may be wrong. Germline values: CDR1 SGHTA, CDR2 FQGTGA. CDR3 size: 15 residues. This chain's CDR3 is CASSLTGLGMETQYF. The CDR3 region has the DNA TGTGCCAGCAGCCTTACGGGACTTGGGATGGAGACCCAGTACTTC.

V usage is TRBV6-2 or TRBV6-3 and J usage is TRBJ2-6; D may match TRBD1 or TRBD2 (5 bases each). V shed 3 bases and J shed 0 bases, with 18 bases lying between them. Germline-derived CDR1 and CDR2 are MNHEY and SVGEGT. The CDR3 runs to 19 residues. This chain's CDR3 is CASSYLWGGPFSGANVLTF. The CDR3 DNA reads TGTGCCAGCAGTTATCTTTGGGGCGGGCCATTCTCTGGGGCCAACGTCCTGACTTTC.

The rearrangement uses TRBV4-1 and TRBJ2-7; the D gene is possibly TRBD1 (6 bases). V was trimmed by 4 bases and J by 0 bases, leaving 13 bases between them. Looked up from germline, CDR1 is MGHRA and CDR2 is YSYEKL. This CDR3 is 15 amino acids long. DNA for the CDR3: TGCGCCAGCAGCCCGATGGGACAAAACTCCTACGAGCAGTACTTC. It codes for CASSPMGQNSYEQYF.

This clonotype came up a few times. CDR3 bases: TGTGCCAGCAGTTACGGGGCAAAGAGCACAGATACGCAGTATTTT. Translation gives CASSYGAKSTDTQYF. The chain links TRBV6-2 or TRBV6-3 to TRBJ2-3; a possible D gene is TRBD1 (5 bases). Trimming took off 2 bases at V and 0 bases at J, with 9 bases between the two ends. Germline V lookup: CDR1 MNHEY, CDR2 SVGEGT. This CDR3 comprises 15 residues.

This clonotype came up a few times. This chain links TRBV7-2 with TRBJ2-5; TRBD1 agrees at 11 bases. CDR3 size: 14 residues. CDR1 SGHTA and CDR2 FQGNSA come from the germline V gene. V gave up 4 bases and J gave up 5 bases; unmatched junction bases: 3. The CDR3 DNA sequence: TGTGCCAGCAGCTGGACAGGGGGCGGGGAGACCCAGTACTTC. This gives the protein CASSWTGGGETQYF.

The chain couples TRBV2 to TRBJ2-1, with D perhaps TRBD1 (5 bases). This CDR3 has 12 amino acids. Trimming took 8 bases from V and 6 from J, leaving 11 bases between them. Germline CDR1 and CDR2: SNHLY and FYNNEI. CDR3 sequence reads: CASLQVGNEQFF. The CDR3, as DNA: TGTGCCAGCTTACAGGTGGGCAATGAGCAGTTCTTC.

V usage is TRBV12-3 or TRBV12-4 and J usage is TRBJ1-1, with TRBD1 identical over 9 bases. J was trimmed by 8 bases and V by 6 bases; bases with no gene match: 10. CDR3 length: 14 residues. Written as DNA, the CDR3 is TGTGCCAGCAGCCAGGGACAGGGCCCCAGGGAAGCTTTCTTT. It encodes CASSQGQGPREAFF.

The rearrangement joins TRBV6-5 to TRBJ2-7; 9 bases align to TRBD1. J lost 6 bases, V lost 8 bases, and 11 bases had no gene match. Germline CDR1 is MNHEY and CDR2 is SVGAGI. The length of the CDR3 is 14 residues. The CDR3 region is CASCRDRVQREQYF. CDR3 DNA: TGTGCCAGCTGCCGGGACAGGGTTCAACGCGAGCAGTACTTC.

About this clonotype itself: One junction end disagrees with the germline gene, perhaps due to a read error. The chain employs TRBV12-3 or TRBV12-4 and TRBJ2-3; 12 bases fit TRBD1. The CDR3 totals 15 residues. CDR3 sequence reads: CASTEGQGATDMQYF. CDR3 DNA sequence: TGTGCCAGCACTGAGGGACAGGGGGCCACAGATATGCAGTATTTT.